This TCR beta chain derives from a study of blood T cell repertoires in COVID-19. Study-level background: There were acute and convalescent COVID-19 samples, and they came from the United States, Italy and Spain. Nucleic acid was either cDNA or gDNA, and it came from T cells, B-cell-depleted T cells, or PBMCs.

Authors' data handling: From reference gene primer amplification, estimates of nucleated cell counts were derived. Here immunoSEQ multiplex PCR was the method, and the copy in TCRdb shows in-frame clones only, minus some. That table gives V, J and clone size, and the DNA gave D and trimming. The data hold 200,000 or so clones, with roughly 84% observed a single time. The CDR3 is 13 amino acids. Germline V gene sequence: CDR1 MNHEY, CDR2 SMNVEV (reference sequence). The V end lost 2 bases, the J end lost 4 bases, and 9 bases lay between the germline ends. This clonotype was sampled from a man aged 35-49 years with active or convalescent COVID-19. V gene TRBV27 combines with J gene TRBJ2-7; possible D gene TRBD1, 5 bases. The source material was peripheral blood. The chain's CDR3 is CASSLRRTYEQYF. As DNA, the CDR3 is TGTGCCAGCAGTTTACGACGGACATACGAGCAGTACTTC.